One and the same sample provided the 21 T cell receptor beta chains below, sequenced in a study of OX40 agonist ivuxolimab in advanced cancers. Produced via immunoSEQ multiplex PCR; TCRdb's table is partial and in-frame only. The sample lists tens of thousands of clones; about 88% were seen once. The starting material was CD4+ or CD8+ T cells sorted from blood, obtained in a trial of the OX40 agonist ivuxolimab. The source of these receptors is an adult with an advanced solid tumor such as melanoma, head and neck, liver or kidney cancer.

The J gene is TRBJ1-5, the V gene TRBV19; no reliable D call. The germline CDR1 and CDR2 sequences are LNHDA and SQIVND (reference sequence). V shed 6 bases and J shed 5 bases, with 11 bases lying between them. CDR3 length equals 13 residues. DNA of the CDR3: TGTGCCAGTAGAGAGACTAGGGATCAGCCCCAGCATTTT. It yields the protein CASRETRDQPQHF.

This sequence joins TRBV5-1 and TRBJ2-3; D is perhaps TRBD1 (6 bases). Trimming removed 4 bases at V and 4 bases at J, with 10 bases between. Germline V CDR1 and CDR2: SGHRS, YFSETQ. The CDR3 has 13 residues. The CDR3 nucleotides read TGCGCCAGCAGCGTTAAGGGGGCAGATACGCAGTATTTT. This encodes CASSVKGADTQYF.

The V call is TRBV27, the J call TRBJ1-4; no definite D call. The V and J ends lost 5 bases and 8 bases respectively, with 12 bases between them. The germline CDR1 and CDR2 sequences are MNHEY and SMNVEV (reference sequence). This CDR3 has 13 residues. This CDR3 is CASSRVTSEKLFF. The CDR3 region has the DNA TGTGCCAGCAGTAGAGTCACGAGCGAAAAACTGTTTTTT. The variable domain in full, with the rest retrieved from reference TRBV27 and TRBJ1-4, is EAQVTQNPRYLITVTGKKLTVTCSQNMNHEYMSWYRQDPGLGLRQIYYSMNVEVTDKGDVPEGYKVSRKEKRNFPLILESPSPNQTSLYFCASSRVTSEKLFFGSGTQLSVL.

This clone was detected once. This sequence joins TRBV19 and TRBJ1-5; TRBD1 aligns across 9 bases. V lost 7 bases to trimming and J lost 7 bases; unmatched junction nucleotides: 11. Germline loops: CDR1 LNHDA, CDR2 SQIVND (reference sequence). CDR3 size: 15 residues. CDR3 in amino acids: CASNPGQGGGQPQHF. The CDR3 nucleotides are TGTGCCAGTAATCCGGGACAGGGAGGGGGCCAGCCCCAGCATTTT.

The chain links TRBV13 to TRBJ2-5; 12 bases agree with TRBD2. The V gene end was trimmed by 5 bases and the J gene end by 2 bases; junction bases not matched to a gene: 9. The CDR3 has 17 amino acids. Germline V gene sequence: CDR1 PRHDT, CDR2 FYEKMQ (reference sequence). CDR3 coding DNA: TGTGCCAGCAGCGAGGGACTAGCGGGCGATATACAAGAGACCCAGTACTTC. It translates to CASSEGLAGDIQETQYF.

This chain links TRBV27 with TRBJ1-4; D gene ambiguous. Germline V gene lookup returns CDR1 MNHEY and CDR2 SMNVEV (reference sequence). Trimming removed 4 bases from V and 3 bases from J, with 12 bases in between. There are 15 residues in the CDR3. This chain's CDR3 is CASSSLGSANEKLFF. CDR3 nucleotides: TGTGCCAGCAGTTCTCTCGGGTCCGCTAATGAAAAACTGTTTTTT.

The V and J genes are TRBV28 and TRBJ2-1; D possibly corresponds to TRBD2 (6 bases). Per germline, CDR1 MDHEN and CDR2 SYDVKM. V lost 4 bases, J lost 4 bases, and 20 bases lay in between. The CDR3 spans 17 residues. CDR3 residues: CASSSTPSAGKYNEQFF. The CDR3 nucleotides read TGTGCCAGCAGTTCTACCCCATCAGCGGGTAAATACAATGAGCAGTTCTTC.

The chain recombines TRBV7-2 with TRBJ2-7; weak D call: TRBD2 (5 bases). This CDR3 has 15 residues. CDR1 is SGHTA and CDR2 is FQGNSA in the germline V gene. V lost 2 bases and J lost 0, with 11 bases in between. DNA of the CDR3: TGTGCCAGCAGCTTAACCCCGGGGAGCTCCTACGAGCAGTACTTC. Its translation: CASSLTPGSSYEQYF.

DNA of the CDR3: TGTGCCAGCAGCAAGGCACAGGCACCCAATGGCTACACCTTC. Translated: CASSKAQAPNGYTF. V and J are TRBV7-2 and TRBJ1-2; a possible D gene is TRBD1 (5 bases). V was cut by 5 bases and J by 6 bases, with 16 bases left in between. CDR3 size: 14 residues. Germline V gene lookup returns CDR1 SGHTA and CDR2 FQGNSA.

The genes are TRBV20-1 and TRBJ2-7, with unresolved D. V lost 2 bases and J 6 bases, leaving 8 bases between the germline ends. Germline V gene lookup returns CDR1 DFQATT and CDR2 SNEGSKA (reference sequence). The CDR3 loop spans 11 amino acids. The CDR3 spells CSARIRAEQYF. The CDR3 DNA is TGCAGTGCTAGAATCCGGGCCGAGCAGTACTTC.

V is TRBV9 and J is TRBJ2-7; D perhaps matches TRBD1 (6 bases). From germline, CDR1 is SGDLS and CDR2 YYNGEE. Trimming left V 0 bases short and J 4 bases short, with 11 bases between. CDR3 length equals 14 residues. CDR3 protein: CASSVGQAQYEQYF. Written as DNA, the CDR3 is TGTGCCAGCAGCGTAGGACAGGCCCAATACGAGCAGTACTTC. Full variable domain (remainder filled in from reference TRBV9 and TRBJ2-7): DSGVTQTPKHLITATGQRVTLRCSPRSGDLSVYWYQQSLDQGLQFLIQYYNGEERAKGNILERFSAQQFPDLHSELNLSSLELGDSALYFCASSVGQAQYEQYFGPGTRLTVT.

This clone showed up just a few times. This chain connects TRBV30 to TRBJ2-3; D could derive from TRBD1 or TRBD2 (5 bases each). The CDR3 is 15 amino acids. Germline V gives CDR1 GTSNPN, CDR2 SVGIG (reference sequence). V gave up 4 bases and J gave up 2 bases, with 16 bases separating them. The CDR3 nucleotides read TGTGCCTGGAATCCCCGGGGCAGAAACACAGATACGCAGTATTTT. This gives the protein CAWNPRGRNTDTQYF.

The chain joins TRBV5-1 to TRBJ1-3, with TRBD1 matching over 8 bases. The germline CDR1 and CDR2 sequences are SGHRS and YFSETQ. The CDR3 is 17 amino acids. Trimming removed 0 bases from V and 3 bases from J; junction bases left unmatched: 8. In nucleotides, the CDR3 is TGCGCCAGCAGCTTGGGGACAGGGATTTTTGTTGGAAACACCATATATTTT. This sequence encodes CASSLGTGIFVGNTIYF.

The V gene is TRBV5-1, the J gene TRBJ2-3, with D perhaps being TRBD1 or TRBD2 (5 bases each). V lost 5 bases, J lost 4 bases, and 8 bases lay in between. The V gene's germline CDR1 is SGHRS and CDR2 YFSETQ. The CDR3 runs to 12 residues. This CDR3 is CASRRGPDTQYF. Written as DNA, the CDR3 is TGCGCCAGCAGACGGGGACCAGATACGCAGTATTTT.

This chain links TRBV6-6 with TRBJ2-6; D gene unclear. The germline CDR1 and CDR2 sequences are MNHNY and SVGAGI (reference sequence). Deletions cut 4 bases from V and 0 bases from J, with 4 bases between. This CDR3 has 14 residues. This CDR3 reads CASSLPSGANVLTF. The CDR3 DNA reads as TGTGCCAGCAGTTTGCCCTCTGGGGCCAACGTCCTGACTTTC.

The chain couples TRBV5-1 to TRBJ1-4; 10 positions agree with TRBD1. Germline V gene sequence: CDR1 SGHRS, CDR2 YFSETQ. The CDR3 sequence is 15 residues long. The trim removed 7 bases at V and 5 bases at J, leaving 8 bases unmatched. The CDR3 nucleotides are TGCGCCAGCTCCGGGACAGGGGTCGCCAATGAAAAACTGTTTTTT. Residues: CASSGTGVANEKLFF.

The rearrangement links TRBV6-6 to TRBJ2-7, with D possibly being TRBD2 (6 bases). This CDR3 contains 15 residues. Germline assignment: CDR1 MNHNY and CDR2 SVGAGI (reference sequence). The V and J ends lost 5 bases and 2 bases respectively, with 16 bases between them. The CDR3 spells CASSHPGTGTYEQYF. The CDR3 nucleotides are TGTGCCAGCAGTCACCCCGGGACTGGAACCTACGAGCAGTACTTC.

This chain connects TRBV19 to TRBJ2-6; D is ambiguous. The V gene lost 9 bases and the J gene lost 1 base, with 10 bases spanning the gap. The CDR3 spans 14 residues. Germline V lookup: CDR1 LNHDA, CDR2 SQIVND (reference sequence). As DNA, the CDR3 is TGTGCCAGCCTAAGCCAGTCTGGGGCCAACGTCCTGACTTTC. Translation gives CASLSQSGANVLTF.

The chain carries TRBV7-9 and TRBJ2-7; the D is unclear. The V and J ends lost 5 bases and 6 bases respectively, with 8 bases between them. In germline, CDR1 is SEHNR, CDR2 FQNEAQ (reference sequence). CDR3 size: 11 residues. The CDR3 spells CASSMYGEQYF. Written as DNA, the CDR3 is TGTGCCAGCAGCATGTACGGCGAGCAGTACTTC.

The chain joins TRBV6-6 to TRBJ2-1; no reliable D call. V lost 6 bases to trimming and J lost 2 bases, with 11 bases between them. Per the germline V gene, CDR1 is MNHNY and CDR2 is SVGAGI (reference sequence). The CDR3 covers 14 residues. CDR3 sequence reads: CASSVDRAYNEQFF. In DNA form, the CDR3 reads TGTGCCAGCAGCGTTGACCGGGCCTACAATGAGCAGTTCTTC.

V gene TRBV30 combines with J gene TRBJ1-5; the D is unclear. Germline CDR1 reads GTSNPN; CDR2 reads SVGIG (reference sequence). Trimming shortened V by 4 bases and J by 5 bases, and 9 bases separated the two germline ends. The length of the CDR3 is 12 residues. The CDR3 nucleotides read TGTGCCTGGAAGACACACGATCAGCCCCAGCATTTT. It codes for CAWKTHDQPQHF. Using reference TRBV30 and TRBJ1-5 for the parts outside the CDR3, the full variable domain is SQTIHQWPATLVQPVGSPLSLECTVEGTSNPNLYWYRQAAGRGLQLLFYSVGIGQISSEVPQNLSASRPQDRQFILSSKKLLLSDSGFYLCAWKTHDQPQHFGDGTRLSIL.